A single sample gave rise to the 26 T cell receptor beta chains below, sequenced in a study of control samples from healthy donors and cancer patients. Assay: immunoSEQ multiplex PCR; the TCRdb copy retains only in-frame clones and omits some. The sample includes 170,000 or so clones, over 85% seen only once; the top ten take more than 1.4%. The sequenced sample was blood. The receptors derive from a man aged 18 to 30 in good health.

This clone appeared a few times. The chain has TRBV28 and TRBJ1-6; D is possibly TRBD1 (5 bases). CDR1 is MDHEN and CDR2 is SYDVKM in the germline V gene. V was clipped by 1 base and J by 7 bases, with 11 bases between them. The CDR3 length is 15 residues. CDR3 sequence reads: CASSLSTAANSPLHF. For the CDR3, the DNA is TGTGCCAGCAGTTTATCGACAGCCGCCAATTCACCCCTCCACTTT.

The CDR3: CASSLMAVSYEQYF. The CDR3 DNA sequence: TGTGCCAGCAGCTTGATGGCAGTCTCCTACGAGCAGTACTTC. This chain links TRBV7-9 with TRBJ2-7, with D uncertain. Germline V CDR1 and CDR2: SEHNR, FQNEAQ (reference sequence). CDR3 length equals 14 residues. V was clipped by 3 bases and J by 0 bases, with 9 bases between them.

This CDR3 reads CASRLENQPQHF. The CDR3 nucleotides are TGTGCCAGCAGGCTAGAAAATCAGCCCCAGCATTTT. The chain employs TRBV6-5 and TRBJ1-5; no firm D call. The CDR3 runs 12 residues. V lost 6 bases, J lost 4 bases, and 7 bases lay in between. From germline, CDR1 is MNHEY and CDR2 SVGAGI.

V is TRBV7-9 and J is TRBJ1-6, with 8 positions matching TRBD1. J lost 6 bases, V lost 5 bases, and 0 bases had no gene match. The CDR3 length is 13 residues. The germline CDR1 and CDR2 sequences are SEHNR and FQNEAQ (reference sequence). CDR3 DNA: TGTGCCAGCAGCGACAGGGGTAATTCACCCCTCCACTTT. Translating gives CASSDRGNSPLHF.

The genes are TRBV7-6 and TRBJ1-6; D is possibly TRBD1 (6 bases). Looked up from germline, CDR1 is SGHVS and CDR2 is FNYEAQ. The V gene lost 5 bases and the J gene lost 12 bases, with 11 bases spanning the gap. CDR3 length equals 12 residues. CDR3 amino acids: CASSQGGLPLHF. In DNA form, the CDR3 reads TGTGCCAGCAGCCAAGGGGGGTTACCCCTCCACTTT.

V usage is TRBV10-3 and J usage is TRBJ1-1, with D perhaps TRBD1 (5 bases). Germline V gives CDR1 ENHRY, CDR2 SYGVKD. The CDR3 totals 19 residues. Deletions cut 0 bases from V and 1 base from J, with 21 bases between. DNA of the CDR3: TGTGCCATCAGTGAGTCGAATTGGGCAGGGCCTCTGACGAACACTGAAGCTTTCTTT. Translating gives CAISESNWAGPLTNTEAFF.

The genes are TRBV5-6 and TRBJ2-7; TRBD2 matches at 8 bases. Germline CDR1 is SGHDT and CDR2 is YYEEEE. J lost 6 bases, V lost 7 bases, and 18 bases had no gene match. The CDR3 contains 16 residues. CDR3 amino acids: CASVLLGQAGDFEQYF. The CDR3 DNA reads TGTGCCAGCGTACTCTTGGGTCAAGCGGGGGATTTCGAGCAGTACTTC. The full variable domain, with the rest looked up from reference TRBV5-6 and TRBJ2-7, is DAGVTQSPTHLIKTRGQQVTLRCSPKSGHDTVSWYQQALGQGPQFIFQYYEEEERQRGNFPDRFSGHQFPNYSSELNVNALLLGDSALYLCASVLLGQAGDFEQYFGPGTRLTVT.

This chain uses TRBV5-6 with TRBJ2-1; D unclear. Trimming removed 1 base from V and 8 bases from J, with 10 bases in between. The germline V gene encodes CDR1 SGHDT and CDR2 YYEEEE. This CDR3 has 13 residues. CDR3 sequence: CASSLSRQDEQFF. The DNA of the CDR3 is TGTGCCAGCAGCTTGAGCCGGCAGGATGAGCAGTTCTTC.

V usage is TRBV5-4 and J usage is TRBJ2-5; 12 positions match TRBD2. The germline CDR1 and CDR2 sequences are SGHNT and YYREEE (reference sequence). The CDR3 has 15 residues. With V trimmed by 0 bases and J by 3 bases, 0 bases remained unmatched. CDR3 DNA: TGTGCCAGCAGCTTGGGACTAGCGGGAGAAGAGACCCAGTACTTC. Residues: CASSLGLAGEETQYF.

This chain uses TRBV6-6 with TRBJ1-6; a possible D gene is TRBD1 (6 bases). The CDR3 runs 15 residues. Germline assignment: CDR1 MNHNY and CDR2 SVGAGI (reference sequence). V was trimmed by 6 bases and J by 7 bases, leaving 16 bases between them. The CDR3 DNA reads TGTGCCAGCAGCCTGACGCGGGACATCAATTCACCCCTCCACTTT. This translates into CASSLTRDINSPLHF.

The V call is TRBV19, the J call TRBJ1-2, with TRBD1 as a possible D gene (5 bases). Per the germline V gene, CDR1 is LNHDA and CDR2 is SQIVND (reference sequence). This CDR3 has 15 residues. Trimming stripped 10 bases from V and 0 bases from J, with 18 bases between. DNA of the CDR3: TGTGCCACCGGGGGATGGGGGACCGCTAACTATGGCTACACCTTC. As protein: CATGGWGTANYGYTF.

This chain's CDR3 is CASSPRAGSYNEQFF. DNA for the CDR3: TGTGCCAGCAGCCCCCGGGCGGGCTCCTACAATGAGCAGTTCTTC. The genes are TRBV7-9 and TRBJ2-1; TRBD2 is a possible D gene (5 bases). Trimming left V 5 bases short and J 0 bases short, with 11 bases between. The CDR3 has 15 amino acids. Germline lookup yields CDR1 SEHNR and CDR2 FQNEAQ (reference sequence).

V is TRBV4-1 and J is TRBJ2-6, with 7 bases fitting TRBD2. The V gene's germline CDR1 is MGHRA and CDR2 YSYEKL. This CDR3 is built from 17 residues. V shed 0 bases, J shed 2 bases, and the junction held 4 bases outside the gene matches. The CDR3 DNA reads TGCGCCAGCAGCCAAGATAGGCGGGGGACTGGGGCCAACGTCCTGACTTTC. Its protein product is CASSQDRRGTGANVLTF.

The genes are TRBV3-1 (or the pseudogene TRBV3-2) and TRBJ2-5; D possibly corresponds to TRBD2 (5 bases). Germline CDR1 reads LGHDT; CDR2 reads YNNKEL (reference sequence). The CDR3 loop spans 12 amino acids. Deletions cut 5 bases from V and 9 bases from J, with 13 bases between. Written as DNA, the CDR3 is TGTGCCAGCAGCTATGGGGAGACGGCCCAGTACTTC. It codes for CASSYGETAQYF.

V is TRBV5-1 and J is TRBJ1-1; 8 bases map to TRBD1. The CDR3 runs 16 residues. Germline V gives CDR1 SGHRS, CDR2 YFSETQ. Losses at the gene ends were 4 bases for V and 4 bases for J; bases not matched to a gene: 12. CDR3 in DNA: TGCGCCAGCAGCCCCAACCCGAGACAGGGGCGCACTGAAGCTTTCTTT. Its protein product is CASSPNPRQGRTEAFF.

The genes are TRBV5-6 and TRBJ2-2; no clear D. The germline V and J ends were trimmed by 4 bases and 5 bases, with 9 bases remaining between them. CDR1 is SGHDT and CDR2 is YYEEEE in the germline V gene. CDR3 length equals 13 residues. As DNA, the CDR3 is TGTGCCAGCAGCCGCCAACTTACCGGGGAGCTGTTTTTT. Translated, it gives CASSRQLTGELFF.

The rearrangement joins TRBV3-1 (or the pseudogene TRBV3-2) to TRBJ1-6; possibly TRBD1 for D (5 bases). Trimming stripped 0 bases from V and 4 bases from J, with 10 bases between. Germline values: CDR1 LGHDT, CDR2 YNNKEL (reference sequence). This CDR3 contains 16 residues. CDR3 loop: CASSQENQGYNSPLHF. The DNA of the CDR3 is TGTGCCAGCAGCCAAGAAAACCAGGGTTATAATTCACCCCTCCACTTT.

The chain links TRBV6-5 to TRBJ1-1; a possible D gene is TRBD1 (6 bases). The CDR3 is 15 amino acids. Germline-derived CDR1 and CDR2 are MNHEY and SVGAGI. Trimming took 4 bases from V and 0 from J, leaving 12 bases between them. The CDR3 here is CASSFSGHVNTEAFF. CDR3 nucleotides: TGTGCCAGCAGTTTTTCGGGACATGTGAACACTGAAGCTTTCTTT.

This chain uses TRBV19 with TRBJ2-7, with 7 positions matching TRBD1. Germline CDR1 is LNHDA and CDR2 is SQIVND (reference sequence). Unmatched junction bases numbered 3, after V lost 4 bases and J lost 3 bases. The CDR3 runs to 13 residues. CDR3 nucleotide sequence: TGTGCCAGTAGTACTCGACAGGGCTACGAGCAGTACTTC. It codes for CASSTRQGYEQYF.

This clone appeared a few times. The gene calls are TRBV4-2 and TRBJ1-4; D possibly corresponds to TRBD1 (5 bases). Germline assignment: CDR1 LGHNA and CDR2 YNFKEQ. The CDR3 contains 16 residues. V was shortened by 4 bases and J by 3 bases, with 15 bases between the two germline ends. CDR3 in amino acids: CASSPRSRDPNEKLFF. DNA for the CDR3: TGTGCCAGCAGCCCCAGGAGCAGGGACCCTAATGAAAAACTGTTTTTT.

The rearrangement links TRBV21-1 to TRBJ1-1; the DNA was not compared with TRBD1, the D call given in the table. TRBV21-1 is annotated as a pseudogene. The CDR3 covers 18 residues. In DNA, the CDR3 is TGTGCCAGCAGCAAAACTTCGGGACAGGGGCCCATAAACACTGAAGCTTTCTTT. It codes for CASSKTSGQGPINTEAFF.

The V call is TRBV24-1, the J call TRBJ2-1, with a tentative D call TRBD1 (5 bases). The CDR3 covers 12 residues. V lost 7 bases to trimming and J lost 9 bases, with 12 bases between them. Germline-derived CDR1 and CDR2 are KGHDR and SFDVKD. CDR3 protein: CATSVTGFEQFF. For the CDR3, the DNA is TGTGCCACCAGCGTTACAGGTTTTGAGCAGTTCTTC.

The J gene is TRBJ2-1, the V gene TRBV10-3; TRBD2 aligns across 10 bases. The CDR3 is 14 amino acids. Losses at the gene ends were 6 bases for V and 6 bases for J; bases not matched to a gene: 5. Germline CDR1 is ENHRY and CDR2 is SYGVKD. This chain's CDR3 is CAIRESGGANEQFF. In DNA form, the CDR3 reads TGTGCCATCAGAGAGAGCGGGGGGGCCAATGAGCAGTTCTTC.

The chain combines TRBV12-1 with TRBJ1-1; the table names TRBD1, a call not compared with the DNA. TRBV12-1 is an annotated pseudogene. The CDR3 has 16 residues. The chain's CDR3 is CASSFPGQAVNTEAFF. The CDR3 nucleotides are TGTGCCAGCAGCTTTCCTGGACAGGCGGTGAACACTGAAGCTTTCTTT.

V and J are TRBV5-5 and TRBJ1-3; weak D call: TRBD1 (5 bases). V dropped 4 bases and J dropped 4 bases, with 18 bases sitting between them. This CDR3 has 16 amino acids. CDR1 SGHKS and CDR2 YYEKEE come from the germline V gene (reference sequence). CDR3 sequence (DNA): TGTGCCAGCAGCCCAGGGACGGCCTTTGGAGGAAACACCATATATTTT. Translated, it gives CASSPGTAFGGNTIYF.

The J gene is TRBJ2-4, the V gene TRBV6-1, with TRBD1 as a possible D gene (6 bases). V was clipped by 0 bases and J by 1 base, with 13 bases between them. The CDR3 contains 17 residues. Looked up from germline, CDR1 is MNHNS and CDR2 is SASEGT. This CDR3 is CASSEAGTLFAKNIQYF. The CDR3 DNA reads as TGTGCCAGCAGTGAAGCCGGGACACTCTTCGCCAAAAACATTCAGTACTTC.